This T cell receptor beta chain comes out of a study of cytomegalovirus exposure and HLA in healthy donors. CDR1 SGHNT and CDR2 YYREEE come from the germline V gene (reference sequence). V was pared by 1 base and J by 2 bases, with 10 bases between. The CDR3 has 14 amino acids. The PCR made use of 60 Vbeta and 13 Jbeta primers. Assay: immunoSEQ multiplex PCR; the TCRdb copy retains only in-frame clones and omits some. The data contain 110,000 or so clones, about 86% of them singletons. This receptor was taken from a young woman in good health and CMV-seronegative. Sequences were obtained from PBMCs. The genes are TRBV5-4 and TRBJ2-7; possible D gene TRBD1, 6 bases. Written as DNA, the CDR3 is TGTGCCAGCAGCTTGTACAGGGTGGCCTACGAGCAGTACTTC. It translates to CASSLYRVAYEQYF. Combining the CDR3 with reference TRBV5-4 and TRBJ2-7 gives the whole variable domain ETGVTQSPTHLIKTRGQQVTLRCSSQSGHNTVSWYQQALGQGPQFIFQYYREEENGRGNFPPRFSGLQFPNYSSELNVNALELDDSALYLCASSLYRVAYEQYFGPGTRLTVT.